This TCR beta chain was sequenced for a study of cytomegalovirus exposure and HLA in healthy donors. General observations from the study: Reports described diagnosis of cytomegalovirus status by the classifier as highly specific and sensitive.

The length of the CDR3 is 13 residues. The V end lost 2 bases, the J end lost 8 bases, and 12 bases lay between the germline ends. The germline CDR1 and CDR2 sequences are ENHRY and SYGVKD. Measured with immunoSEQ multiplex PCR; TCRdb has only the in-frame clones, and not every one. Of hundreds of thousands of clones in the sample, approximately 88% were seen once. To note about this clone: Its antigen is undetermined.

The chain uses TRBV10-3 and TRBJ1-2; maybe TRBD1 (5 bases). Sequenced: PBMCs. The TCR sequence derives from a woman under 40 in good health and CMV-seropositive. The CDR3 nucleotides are TGTGCCATCAGTGAGGGGACCCGTTCGGGCTACACCTTC. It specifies CAISEGTRSGYTF.